Described below is a single T cell receptor (beta chain) sequence and its context. The clone's antigen remains unknown. Base qualities are not provided; no much larger clone lies one nucleotide away. Each collaborating institution followed its own protocols to collect whole blood in K2EDTA tubes. For TCRbeta analysis, collaborators shipped samples as frozen whole blood, isolated PBMCs, or DNA extracted from either of those sample types. These data come from a study of blood T cell repertoires in COVID-19 (dated by TCRdb to the early 2020s). Study-level background: The collaborator samples originated in the United States, Italy and Spain and spanned the acute and convalescent phases of COVID-19. The material from the prospective study consisted of cDNA or gDNA derived from T cells, B-cell-depleted T cells, or PBMCs. Subjects who had been exposed to COVID-19, were actively infected with it, or had recovered from it provided the deeply sampled blood TCRbeta repertoires that made up the dataset. The repertoires were released in a freely available public database meant as a resource for research on the immune response to SARS-CoV-2. Samples came from the ongoing ImmuneRACE study (first 160 participants) plus 1,254 subjects from 6 global collaborators. The sample metadata nearly always contained a de-identified subject ID, COVID-19 status, age in years and sex. Where available, HLA class I and class II types were obtained from metadata supplied by the sample provider rather than from assay-based typing.

TCRbeta CDR3 regions were amplified from genomic DNA using the immunoSEQ Assay, a bias-controlled multiplex PCR. Per the original workflow: The number of nucleated cells in each sample was estimated by amplification of reference gene primers within the assay. To quantify the absolute abundance of each unique TCRbeta CDR3 rearrangement, sequence reads were collapsed and filtered. For each sample, productive Simpson clonality was calculated as the square root of Simpson's diversity index over productive rearrangements. TCRdb stores this immuneACCESS table with in-frame sequences only. Part of the clones is absent; in the studies checked, under half of the shortfall reflects unresolved V genes, and no reason is known for the rest. V and J calls and clone size are those listed in that table; D and trimming were worked out from the DNA. The sample has about 280,000 clones on record, around 89% of them singletons. The ten largest clones capture roughly 5.1% of the sample.

Reading the germline V gene gives CDR1 SGHAT and CDR2 FQNNGV. Trimmed from V: 5 bases; trimmed from J: 4 bases; junction bases lacking a gene match: 15. The CDR3 holds 17 amino acids from the cysteine to the phenylalanine. The CDR3 DNA has 51 bases and is translated from base 1. The investigation overall reported the following: The quantity of clinical and demographic metadata differed by source and by participant and was supplied without curation.

This TCR came from a man aged 40-50 years with acute or convalescent COVID-19. The chain employs TRBV11-2 and TRBJ1-2, with TRBD1 matching 8 junction bases. Sequenced sample: peripheral blood. The CDR3 in this case is CASSQGYGQGPIYGYTF. The nucleotides are TGTGCCAGCAGCCAGGGGTATGGACAGGGACCCATCTATGGCTACACCTTC.